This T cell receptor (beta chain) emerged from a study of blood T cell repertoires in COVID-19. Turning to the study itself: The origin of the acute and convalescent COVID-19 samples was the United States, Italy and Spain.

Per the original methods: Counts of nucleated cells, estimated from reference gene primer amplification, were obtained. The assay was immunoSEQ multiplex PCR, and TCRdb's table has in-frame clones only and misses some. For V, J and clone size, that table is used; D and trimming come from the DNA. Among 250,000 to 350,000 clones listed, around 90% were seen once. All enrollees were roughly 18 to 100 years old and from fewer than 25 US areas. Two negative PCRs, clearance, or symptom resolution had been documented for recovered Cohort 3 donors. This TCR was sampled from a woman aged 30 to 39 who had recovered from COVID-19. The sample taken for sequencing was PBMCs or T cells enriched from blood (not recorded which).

The CDR3 DNA reads TGCGCCAGCAGCAAGGACAGGGTTGAAAAACTGTTTTTT. Translating gives CASSKDRVEKLFF. This rearrangement joins TRBV5-1 to TRBJ1-4; 8 nucleotides line up with TRBD1. J gave up 7 bases and V 4 bases, and 3 bases lay outside the gene matches. The CDR3 length is 13 residues. Germline-derived CDR1 and CDR2 are SGHRS and YFSETQ.